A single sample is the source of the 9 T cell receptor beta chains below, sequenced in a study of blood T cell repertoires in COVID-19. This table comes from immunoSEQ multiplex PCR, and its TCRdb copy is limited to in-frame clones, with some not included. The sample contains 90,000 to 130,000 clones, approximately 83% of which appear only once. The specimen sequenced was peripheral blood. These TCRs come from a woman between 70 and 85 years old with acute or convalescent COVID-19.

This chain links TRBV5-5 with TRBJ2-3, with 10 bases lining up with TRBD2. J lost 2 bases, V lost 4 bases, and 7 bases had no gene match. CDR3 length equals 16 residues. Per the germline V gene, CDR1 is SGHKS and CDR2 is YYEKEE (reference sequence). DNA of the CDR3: TGTGCCAGCAGCCTAGGAGGACTAGCGGACACAGATACGCAGTATTTT. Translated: CASSLGGLADTDTQYF.

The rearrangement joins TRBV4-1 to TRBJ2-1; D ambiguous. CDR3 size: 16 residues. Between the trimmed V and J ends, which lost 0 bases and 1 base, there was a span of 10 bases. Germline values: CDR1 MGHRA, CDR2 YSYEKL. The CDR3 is CASSQDPSSSYNEQFF. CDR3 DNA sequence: TGCGCCAGCAGCCAAGACCCCAGTTCATCCTACAATGAGCAGTTCTTC.

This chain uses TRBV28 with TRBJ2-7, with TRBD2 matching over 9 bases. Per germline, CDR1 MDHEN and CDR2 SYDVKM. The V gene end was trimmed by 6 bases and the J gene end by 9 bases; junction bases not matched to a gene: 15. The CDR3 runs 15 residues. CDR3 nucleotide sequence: TGTGCCAGCAGGGCTTCTAGCGGGGAGTCAAGCGGGCAGTACTTC. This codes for CASRASSGESSGQYF.

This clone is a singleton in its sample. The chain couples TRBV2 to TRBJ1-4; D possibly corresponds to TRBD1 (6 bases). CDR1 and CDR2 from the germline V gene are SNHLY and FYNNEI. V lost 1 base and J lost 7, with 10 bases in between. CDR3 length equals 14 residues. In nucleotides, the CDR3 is TGTGCCAGCAGTGAAGGCGGGGGCACTGAAAAACTGTTTTTT. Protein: CASSEGGGTEKLFF.

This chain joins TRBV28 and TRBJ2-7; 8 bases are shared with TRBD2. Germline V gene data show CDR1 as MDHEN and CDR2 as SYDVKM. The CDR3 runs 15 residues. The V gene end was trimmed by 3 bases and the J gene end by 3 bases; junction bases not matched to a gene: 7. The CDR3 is CASSFAGTRSYEQYF. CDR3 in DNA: TGTGCCAGCAGTTTCGCCGGGACTAGAAGCTACGAGCAGTACTTC.

CDR3 DNA sequence: TGTGCCAGCAGTTACGTCGGGGAAGCTTTCTTT. This sequence encodes CASSYVGEAFF. The chain is built from TRBV6-2 or TRBV6-3 and TRBJ1-1; the D is unclear. The CDR3 covers 11 residues. The V gene's germline CDR1 is MNHEY and CDR2 SVGEGT. V gave up 2 bases and J gave up 8 bases, with 6 bases separating them.

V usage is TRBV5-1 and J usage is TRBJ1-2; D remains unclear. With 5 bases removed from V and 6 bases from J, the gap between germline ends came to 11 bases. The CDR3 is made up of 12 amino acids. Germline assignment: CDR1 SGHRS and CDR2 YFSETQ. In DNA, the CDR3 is TGCGCCAGCAGGAATAGCTTCGATGGCTACACCTTC. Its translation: CASRNSFDGYTF.

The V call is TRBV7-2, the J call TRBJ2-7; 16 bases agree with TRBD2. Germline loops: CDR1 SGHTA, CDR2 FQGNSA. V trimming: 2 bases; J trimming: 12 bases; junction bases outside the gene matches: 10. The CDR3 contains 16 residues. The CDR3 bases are TGTGCCAGCAGCTTATTTCAGGGACTAGCGGGAGGGCAGTTGTACTTC. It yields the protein CASSLFQGLAGGQLYF.

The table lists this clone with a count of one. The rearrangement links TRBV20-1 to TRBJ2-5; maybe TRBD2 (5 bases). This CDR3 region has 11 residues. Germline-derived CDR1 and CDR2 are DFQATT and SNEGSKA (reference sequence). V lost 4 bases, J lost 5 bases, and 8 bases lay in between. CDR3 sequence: CSATTGETQYF. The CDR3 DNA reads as TGCAGTGCTACAACGGGGGAGACCCAGTACTTC.